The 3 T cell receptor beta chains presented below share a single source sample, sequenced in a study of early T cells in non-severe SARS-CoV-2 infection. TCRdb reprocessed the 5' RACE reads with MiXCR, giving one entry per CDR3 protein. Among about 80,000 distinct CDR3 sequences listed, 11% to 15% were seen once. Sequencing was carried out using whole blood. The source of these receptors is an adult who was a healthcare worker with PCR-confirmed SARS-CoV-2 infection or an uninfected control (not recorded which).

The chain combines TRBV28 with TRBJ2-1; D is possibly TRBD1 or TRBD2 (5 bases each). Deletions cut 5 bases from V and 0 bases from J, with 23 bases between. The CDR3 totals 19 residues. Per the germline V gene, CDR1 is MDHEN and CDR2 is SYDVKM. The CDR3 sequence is CASSTRQRSSNSSYNEQFF. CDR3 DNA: TGTGCCAGCAGTACTAGACAGCGATCGTCGAATAGCTCCTACAATGAGCAGTTCTTC.

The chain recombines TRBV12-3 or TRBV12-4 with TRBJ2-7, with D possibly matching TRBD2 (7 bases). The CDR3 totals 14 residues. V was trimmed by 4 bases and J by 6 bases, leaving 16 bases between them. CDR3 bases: TGTGCCAGCAGTTCTTCTAGGGGGGGACCCGAGCAGTACTTC. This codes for CASSSSRGGPEQYF.

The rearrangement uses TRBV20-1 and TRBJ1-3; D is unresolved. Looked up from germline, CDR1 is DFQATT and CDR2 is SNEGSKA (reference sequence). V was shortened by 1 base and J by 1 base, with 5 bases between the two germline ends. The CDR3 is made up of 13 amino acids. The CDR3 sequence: CSARAESGNTIYF. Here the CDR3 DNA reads TGCAGTGCTAGAGCGGAATCTGGAAACACCATATATTTT.